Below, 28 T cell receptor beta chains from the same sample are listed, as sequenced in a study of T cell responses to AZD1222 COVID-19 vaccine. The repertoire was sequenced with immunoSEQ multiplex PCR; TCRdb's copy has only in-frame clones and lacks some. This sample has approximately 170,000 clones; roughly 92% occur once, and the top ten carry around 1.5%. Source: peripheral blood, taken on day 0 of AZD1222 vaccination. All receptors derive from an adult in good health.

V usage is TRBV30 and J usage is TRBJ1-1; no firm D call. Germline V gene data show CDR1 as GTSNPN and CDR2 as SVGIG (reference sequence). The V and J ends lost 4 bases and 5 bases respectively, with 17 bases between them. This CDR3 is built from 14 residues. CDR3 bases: TGTGCCTGGAAAGGTGCTGGGCGGTGGACTGAAGCTTTCTTT. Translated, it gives CAWKGAGRWTEAFF.

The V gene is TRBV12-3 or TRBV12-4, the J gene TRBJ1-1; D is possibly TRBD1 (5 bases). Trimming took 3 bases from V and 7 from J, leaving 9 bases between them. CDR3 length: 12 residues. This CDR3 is CASSLGGVEAFF. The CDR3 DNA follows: TGTGCCAGCAGTTTGGGGGGTGTTGAAGCTTTCTTT.

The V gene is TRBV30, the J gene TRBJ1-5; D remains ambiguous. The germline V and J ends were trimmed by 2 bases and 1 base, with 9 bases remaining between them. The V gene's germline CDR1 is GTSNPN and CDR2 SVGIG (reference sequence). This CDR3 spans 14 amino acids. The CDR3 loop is CAWSSGESNQPQHF. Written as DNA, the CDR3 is TGTGCCTGGAGTTCCGGGGAAAGCAATCAGCCCCAGCATTTT.

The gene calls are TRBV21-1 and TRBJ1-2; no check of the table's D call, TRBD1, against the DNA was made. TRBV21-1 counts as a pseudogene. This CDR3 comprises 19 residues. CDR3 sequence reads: CASSKRDRAQKIRNYGYTF. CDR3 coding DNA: TGTGCCAGCAGCAAAAGGGACAGGGCGCAGAAGATAAGAAACTATGGCTACACCTTC.

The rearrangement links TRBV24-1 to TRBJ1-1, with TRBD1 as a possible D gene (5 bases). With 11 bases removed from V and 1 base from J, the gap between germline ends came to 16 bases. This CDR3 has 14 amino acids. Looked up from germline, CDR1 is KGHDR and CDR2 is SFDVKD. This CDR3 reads CARQAGGENTEAFF. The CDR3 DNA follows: TGTGCCAGGCAGGCAGGAGGGGAGAACACTGAAGCTTTCTTT.

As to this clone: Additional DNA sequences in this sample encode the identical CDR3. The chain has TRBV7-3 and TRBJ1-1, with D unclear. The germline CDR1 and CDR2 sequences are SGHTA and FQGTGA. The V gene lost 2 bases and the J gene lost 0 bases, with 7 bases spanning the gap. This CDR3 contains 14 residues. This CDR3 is CASSLGGLNTEAFF. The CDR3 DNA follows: TGTGCCAGCAGCTTAGGAGGGCTGAACACTGAAGCTTTCTTT.

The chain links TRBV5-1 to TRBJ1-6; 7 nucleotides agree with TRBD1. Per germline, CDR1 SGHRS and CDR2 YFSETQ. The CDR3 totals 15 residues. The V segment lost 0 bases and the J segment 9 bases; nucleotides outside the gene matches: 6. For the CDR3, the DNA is TGCGCCAGCAGCTTGGGCAGGTCAGGGGGTTCACCCCTCCACTTT. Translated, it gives CASSLGRSGGSPLHF.

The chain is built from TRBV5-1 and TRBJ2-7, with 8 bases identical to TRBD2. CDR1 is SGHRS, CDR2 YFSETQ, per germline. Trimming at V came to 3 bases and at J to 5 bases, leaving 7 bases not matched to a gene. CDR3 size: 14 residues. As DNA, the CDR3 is TGCGCCAGCAGCTCGAGCGGCGGGAGGAACGAGCAGTACTTC. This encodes CASSSSGGRNEQYF. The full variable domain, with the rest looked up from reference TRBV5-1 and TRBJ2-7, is KAGVTQTPRYLIKTRGQQVTLSCSPISGHRSVSWYQQTPGQGLQFLFEYFSETQRNKGNFPGRFSGRQFSNSRSEMNVSTLELGDSALYLCASSSSGGRNEQYFGPGTRLTVT.

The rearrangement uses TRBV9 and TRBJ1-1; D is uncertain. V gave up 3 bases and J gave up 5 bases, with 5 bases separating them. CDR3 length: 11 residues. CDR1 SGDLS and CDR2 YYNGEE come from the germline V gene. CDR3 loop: CASSGGTEAFF. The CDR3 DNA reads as TGTGCCAGCAGCGGGGGAACTGAAGCTTTCTTT.

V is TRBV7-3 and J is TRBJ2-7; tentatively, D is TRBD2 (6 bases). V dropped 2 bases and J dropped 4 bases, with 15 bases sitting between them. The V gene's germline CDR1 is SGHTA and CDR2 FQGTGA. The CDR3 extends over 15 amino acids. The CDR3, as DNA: TGTGCCAGCAGCTTATCGGGCCTCGGGGGTTACGAGCAGTACTTC. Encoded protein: CASSLSGLGGYEQYF.

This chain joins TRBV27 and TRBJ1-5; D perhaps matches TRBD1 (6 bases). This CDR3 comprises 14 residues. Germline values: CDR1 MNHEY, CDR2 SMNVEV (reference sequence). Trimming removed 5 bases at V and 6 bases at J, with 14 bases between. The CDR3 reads CASSPQGPAQPQHF. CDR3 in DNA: TGTGCCAGCAGTCCCCAGGGGCCGGCTCAGCCCCAGCATTTT.

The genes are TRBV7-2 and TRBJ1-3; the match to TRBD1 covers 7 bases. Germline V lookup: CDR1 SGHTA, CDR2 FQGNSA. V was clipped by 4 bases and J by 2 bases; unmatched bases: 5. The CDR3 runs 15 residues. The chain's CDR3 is CASSSFQGAGNTIYF. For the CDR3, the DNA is TGTGCCAGCAGCTCGTTTCAGGGGGCTGGAAACACCATATATTTT.

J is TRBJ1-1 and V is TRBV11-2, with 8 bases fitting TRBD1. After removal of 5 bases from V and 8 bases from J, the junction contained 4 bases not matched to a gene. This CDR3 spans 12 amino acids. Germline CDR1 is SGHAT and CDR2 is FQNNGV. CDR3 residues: CASSGRTGEAFF. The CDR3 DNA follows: TGTGCCAGCAGCGGACGGACAGGGGAAGCTTTCTTT.

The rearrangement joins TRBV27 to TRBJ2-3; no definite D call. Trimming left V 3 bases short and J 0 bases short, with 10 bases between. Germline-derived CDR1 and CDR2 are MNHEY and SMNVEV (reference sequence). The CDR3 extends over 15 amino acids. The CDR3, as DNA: TGTGCCAGCAGTTTGGAAGGGCCTAGCACAGATACGCAGTATTTT. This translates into CASSLEGPSTDTQYF.

The CDR3 protein is CASSPRGGSGNTIYF. The CDR3 bases are TGTGCCAGCAGCCCCCGGGGAGGATCTGGAAACACCATATATTTT. The chain carries TRBV7-2 and TRBJ1-3; D uncertain. V lost 5 bases, J lost 1 base, and 12 bases lay in between. CDR1 is SGHTA and CDR2 is FQGNSA in the germline V gene. The CDR3 contains 15 residues.

The CDR3 region has the DNA TGCGCCAGCAGCCAAGATCCCAGGGGGCGATTAGAGACCCAGTACTTC. Its protein product is CASSQDPRGRLETQYF. The chain links TRBV4-1 to TRBJ2-5; 8 nucleotides line up with TRBD1. The germline V gene encodes CDR1 MGHRA and CDR2 YSYEKL. The CDR3 spans 16 residues. J was trimmed by 4 bases and V by 0 bases; bases with no gene match: 7.

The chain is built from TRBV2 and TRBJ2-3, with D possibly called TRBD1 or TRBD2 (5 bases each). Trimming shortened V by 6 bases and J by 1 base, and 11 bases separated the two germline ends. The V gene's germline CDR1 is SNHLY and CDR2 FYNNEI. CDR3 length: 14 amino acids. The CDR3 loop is CASRPLGGTDTQYF. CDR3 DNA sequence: TGTGCCAGCAGGCCTTTGGGGGGCACAGATACGCAGTATTTT.

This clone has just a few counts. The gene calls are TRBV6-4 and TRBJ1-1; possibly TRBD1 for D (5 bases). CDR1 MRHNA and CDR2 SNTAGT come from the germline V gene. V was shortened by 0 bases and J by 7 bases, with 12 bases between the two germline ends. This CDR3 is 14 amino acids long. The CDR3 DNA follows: TGTGCCAGCAGTGACTCGAGAAGGAGGGGTGAAGCTTTCTTT. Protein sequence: CASSDSRRRGEAFF.

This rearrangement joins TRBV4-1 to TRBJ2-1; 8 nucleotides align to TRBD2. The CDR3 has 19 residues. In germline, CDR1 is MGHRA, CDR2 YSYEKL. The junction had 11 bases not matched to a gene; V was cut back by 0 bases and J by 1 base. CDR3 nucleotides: TGCGCCAGCAGCCAAGAAGGGCCTTCCCGGGGGGGGTCCTACAATGAGCAGTTCTTC. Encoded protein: CASSQEGPSRGGSYNEQFF.

DNA of the CDR3: TGTGCCAGCAGAGTAGACAGATATCAGCCCCAGCATTTT. Translating it yields CASRVDRYQPQHF. The chain carries TRBV2 and TRBJ1-5; D is perhaps TRBD1 (5 bases). In germline, CDR1 is SNHLY, CDR2 FYNNEI. The V gene lost 6 bases and the J gene lost 5 bases, with 11 bases spanning the gap. This CDR3 comprises 13 residues.

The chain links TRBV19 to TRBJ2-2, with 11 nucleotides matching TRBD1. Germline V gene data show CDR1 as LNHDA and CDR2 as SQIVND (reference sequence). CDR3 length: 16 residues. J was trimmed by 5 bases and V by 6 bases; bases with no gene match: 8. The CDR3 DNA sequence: TGTGCCAGTAGCCGGGACAGGGGGTTCGGGACCGGGGAGCTGTTTTTT. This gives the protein CASSRDRGFGTGELFF.

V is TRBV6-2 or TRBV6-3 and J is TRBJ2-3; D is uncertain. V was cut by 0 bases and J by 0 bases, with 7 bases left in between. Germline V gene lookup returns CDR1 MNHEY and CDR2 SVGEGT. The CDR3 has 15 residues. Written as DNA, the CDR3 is TGTGCCAGCAGTTACTCACTTACTAGCACAGATACGCAGTATTTT. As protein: CASSYSLTSTDTQYF.

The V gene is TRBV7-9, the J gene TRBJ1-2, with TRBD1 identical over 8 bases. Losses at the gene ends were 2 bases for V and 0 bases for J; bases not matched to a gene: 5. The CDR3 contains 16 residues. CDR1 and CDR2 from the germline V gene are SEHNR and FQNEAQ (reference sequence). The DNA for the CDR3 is TGTGCCAGCAGCTTAAATCCGGGACAGGCTAACTATGGCTACACCTTC. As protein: CASSLNPGQANYGYTF. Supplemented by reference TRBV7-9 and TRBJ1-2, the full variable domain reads DTGVSQNPRHKITKRGQNVTFRCDPISEHNRLYWYRQTLGQGPEFLTYFQNEAQLEKSRLLSDRFSAERPKGSFSTLEIQRTEQGDSAMYLCASSLNPGQANYGYTFGSGTRLTVV.

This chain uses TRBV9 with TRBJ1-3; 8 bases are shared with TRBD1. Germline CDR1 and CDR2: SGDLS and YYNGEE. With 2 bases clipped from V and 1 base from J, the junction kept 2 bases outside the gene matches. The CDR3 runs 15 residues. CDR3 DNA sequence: TGTGCCAGCAGCGTCCAGGGGGCGTCTGGAAACACCATATATTTT. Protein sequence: CASSVQGASGNTIYF.

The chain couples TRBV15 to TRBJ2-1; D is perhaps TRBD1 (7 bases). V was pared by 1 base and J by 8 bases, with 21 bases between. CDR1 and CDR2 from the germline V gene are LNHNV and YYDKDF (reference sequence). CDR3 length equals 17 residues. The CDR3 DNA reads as TGTGCCACCAGCAGAGGCCTCACCCTCAGGGGGGCGGATGAGCAGTTCTTC. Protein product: CATSRGLTLRGADEQFF.

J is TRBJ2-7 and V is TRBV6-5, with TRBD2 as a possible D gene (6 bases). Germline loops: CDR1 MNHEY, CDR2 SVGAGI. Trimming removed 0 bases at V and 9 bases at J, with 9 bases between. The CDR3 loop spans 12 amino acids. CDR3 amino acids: CASSYSGDLQYF. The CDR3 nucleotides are TGTGCCAGCAGTTACTCGGGGGACTTGCAGTACTTC.

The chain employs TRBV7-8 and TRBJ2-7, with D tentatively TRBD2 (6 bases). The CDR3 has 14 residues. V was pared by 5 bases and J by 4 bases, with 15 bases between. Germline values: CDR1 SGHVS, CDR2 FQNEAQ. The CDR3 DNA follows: TGTGCCAGCAGCGGCGGGGCGGGAAGTTACGAGCAGTACTTC. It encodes CASSGGAGSYEQYF.

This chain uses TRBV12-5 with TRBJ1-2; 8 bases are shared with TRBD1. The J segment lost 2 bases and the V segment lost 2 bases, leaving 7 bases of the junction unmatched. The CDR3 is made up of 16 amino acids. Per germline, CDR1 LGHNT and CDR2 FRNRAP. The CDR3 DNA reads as TGTGCTAGTGGTTTGCCCACAGGGGGGGAAAACTATGGCTACACCTTC. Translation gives CASGLPTGGENYGYTF. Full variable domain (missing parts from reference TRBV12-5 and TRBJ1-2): DARVTQTPRHKVTEMGQEVTMRCQPILGHNTVFWYRQTMMQGLELLAYFRNRAPLDDSGMPKDRFSAEMPDATLATLKIQPSEPRDSAVYFCASGLPTGGENYGYTFGSGTRLTVV.